These 32 T cell receptor beta chains originate from one sample sequenced in a study of blood T cells in healthy people across ages. PCR was performed a second time for roughly 7 to 12 cycles using a sample-barcoded 5' primer and a J-beta primer mix. TCRdb itself ran the 5' RACE reads through MiXCR, one entry per CDR3 protein. This table holds approximately 810,000 distinct CDR3 sequences, more than 25% found once. The sequencing sample was made of blood. These receptors all come from a woman older than 75 in good health.

This clonotype was detected a few times. A much larger clonotype is one base distant, so this may be a read error. The V gene is TRBV7-2, the J gene TRBJ2-4, with TRBD2 as a possible D gene (6 bases). CDR1 and CDR2 (germline): SGHTA, FQGNSA. The CDR3 is 14 residues long. The CDR3, as DNA: TGTGCCAGCAGCTCCACGGGACTCAAAAACATTCGGTACTTC. Its protein is CASSSTGLKNIRYF. The variable domain in full, completed from reference TRBV7-2 and TRBJ2-4, reads GAGVSQSPSNKVTEKGKDVELRCDPISGHTALYWYRQSLGQGLEFLIYFQGNSAPDKSGLPSDRFSAERTGGSVSTLTIQRTQQEDSAVYLCASSSTGLKNIRYFGAGTRLSVL.

This chain joins TRBV6-2 or TRBV6-3 and TRBJ1-5, with D unclear. Trimming left V 2 bases short and J 0 bases short, with 11 bases between. Germline CDR1 is MNHEY and CDR2 is SVGEGT. This CDR3 has 16 residues. The CDR3 bases are TGTGCCAGCAGTTACGTGGCGATGTATAGCAATCAGCCCCAGCATTTT. This sequence encodes CASSYVAMYSNQPQHF.

As to this clonotype: A much larger clone differs from this one at a single base, so this may be a read error. V is TRBV7-2 and J is TRBJ2-1; 7 nucleotides align to TRBD2. The better agreement between TRBJ2-7 and the DNA end casts doubt on the J call. The CDR3 is made up of 16 amino acids. Germline V gene lookup returns CDR1 SGHTA and CDR2 FQGNSA. The CDR3 DNA sequence: TGTGCCAGCAGCTTATACGGGGGGAACTCCTACAATGAGCAGTACTTC. Its translation is CASSLYGGNSYNEQYF.

This clonotype was recorded many times. The chain has TRBV6-1 and TRBJ2-3; D is uncertain. Germline assignment: CDR1 MNHNS and CDR2 SASEGT. There are 12 residues in the CDR3. Between the trimmed V and J ends, which lost 6 bases and 2 bases, there was a span of 6 bases. The CDR3 is CASRYPTDTQYF. The CDR3, as DNA: TGTGCCAGCAGGTATCCCACAGATACGCAGTATTTT.

This clonotype was observed at least ten times. This rearrangement joins TRBV7-2 to TRBJ2-3; maybe TRBD2 (7 bases). CDR1 and CDR2 (germline): SGHTA, FQGNSA. Trimming removed 7 bases from V and 1 base from J, with 18 bases in between. This CDR3 comprises 16 residues. CDR3 coding DNA: TGTGCCAGCACCCGGGGGGCCCCGAGCGGCACAGATACGCAGTATTTT. This sequence encodes CASTRGAPSGTDTQYF.

The chain joins TRBV19 to TRBJ1-2, with D possibly TRBD1 on 5 matching bases. V lost 9 bases and J 1 base, leaving 18 bases between the germline ends. This CDR3 comprises 15 residues. Germline-derived CDR1 and CDR2 are LNHDA and SQIVND (reference sequence). This chain's CDR3 is CASLGGTGLNYGYTF. The CDR3 DNA is TGTGCCAGCCTCGGAGGGACGGGACTTAACTATGGCTACACCTTC.

This clonotype was detected only a few times. V is TRBV4-3 and J is TRBJ1-3; D possibly corresponds to TRBD1 (5 bases). Trimming shortened V by 0 bases and J by 9 bases, and 15 bases separated the two germline ends. Per germline, CDR1 LGHNA and CDR2 YSLEER. The CDR3 has 15 residues. CDR3 sequence: CASSQDRGWRGTIYF. In nucleotides, the CDR3 is TGCGCCAGCAGCCAAGATCGGGGGTGGCGGGGCACCATATATTTT.

V usage is TRBV30 and J usage is TRBJ2-5, with 10 nucleotides matching TRBD1. Judging by the DNA end, TRBJ2-7 fits better; the J call may be wrong. CDR1 and CDR2 (germline): GTSNPN, SVGIG (reference sequence). This CDR3 region has 15 residues. CDR3 DNA: TGTGCCTGGAGTACGGGACAGGGGTCAACATACGAGCAGTACTTC. Translated: CAWSTGQGSTYEQYF.

Comment on this clonotype: A single base separates this from a much larger clone, so it may be a read error. V gene TRBV5-5 combines with J gene TRBJ1-2; D is perhaps TRBD1 (6 bases). Germline V gene data show CDR1 as SGHKS and CDR2 as YYEKEE (reference sequence). CDR3 length: 16 residues. As DNA, the CDR3 is TGTGCCAACAGCCTGGGGTCCGCAGGGGAGGCGAATGGCTACACCTTC. Residues: CANSLGSAGEANGYTF.

To note about this clonotype: It may be a read error: a sequence one base away is much more abundant. Here the CDR3 omits its conserved ending phenylalanine or tryptophan, so a read error is the likely source. The chain has TRBV20-1 and TRBJ1-2, with no clear D. Germline V gene lookup returns CDR1 DFQATT and CDR2 SNEGSKA (reference sequence). Trimming cost V 6 bases and J 4 bases, with 12 bases left between them. CDR3 length equals 12 residues. CDR3 bases: TGCAGTGCCCCTGCTAGTTTCTATGGCTACACCTTA. This sequence encodes CSAPASFYGYTL.

This clonotype came up a few times. The rearrangement links TRBV12-3 or TRBV12-4 to TRBJ2-5, with 7 bases aligning to TRBD2. Trimming at V came to 7 bases and at J to 1 base, leaving 9 bases not matched to a gene. The CDR3 extends over 15 amino acids. The CDR3 DNA reads as TGTGCCAGCAATAAGGGAGCGGGGTTCCAAGAGACCCAGTACTTC. The encoded protein is CASNKGAGFQETQYF.

On this clonotype: A read error is possible here, since a much larger clone lies one base away. The J gene is TRBJ1-4, the V gene TRBV5-1; no reliable D call. V was cut by 3 bases and J by 11 bases, with 17 bases left in between. The germline V gene has CDR1 SGHRS and CDR2 YFSETQ. The CDR3 is 14 residues long. As DNA, the CDR3 is TGCGCCAGCAGCTGGGATTCACCCCGAGGGAAACTGTTTTTT. Amino acids: CASSWDSPRGKLFF.

On this clonotype: One base away lies a much larger clone, so this may be a sequencing read error. The rearrangement uses TRBV10-3 and TRBJ2-3; D not resolved. V was clipped by 6 bases and J by 1 base, with 8 bases between them. Germline V gives CDR1 ENHRY, CDR2 SYGVKD. The CDR3 spans 13 residues. The CDR3 coding sequence is TGTGCCATCAGCTGCGGAGGCACAGATACGCAGTATTTT. This translates into CAISCGGTDTQYF.

This chain links TRBV15 with TRBJ2-7, with 8 bases aligning to TRBD2. The CDR3 covers 15 residues. V gave up 4 bases and J gave up 2 bases; unmatched junction bases: 7. Germline assignment: CDR1 LNHNV and CDR2 YYDKDF (reference sequence). The CDR3 protein is CATSTDSGATYEQYF. The CDR3, as DNA: TGTGCCACCAGCACCGATAGCGGGGCAACCTACGAGCAGTACTTC.

This clonotype was found many times. V usage is TRBV5-1 and J usage is TRBJ2-1, with TRBD2 matching over 9 bases. The junction had 4 bases not matched to a gene; V was cut back by 2 bases and J by 1 base. This CDR3 contains 16 residues. From germline, CDR1 is SGHRS and CDR2 YFSETQ. The CDR3 region is CASSFWAGGSYNEQFF. CDR3 sequence (DNA): TGCGCCAGCAGCTTTTGGGCGGGGGGGTCCTACAATGAGCAGTTCTTC.

Remarks on this clonotype: An end of the junction does not agree with germline; a read error may underlie this. The chain is built from TRBV20-1 and TRBJ2-3, with a possible D match to TRBD2 (5 bases). Germline V gives CDR1 DFQATT, CDR2 SNEGSKA (reference sequence). The CDR3 is made up of 16 amino acids. The CDR3 spells CSTRDILVKSTDTQYF. CDR3 nucleotide sequence: TGCAGTACTAGAGATATTCTAGTTAAAAGCACAGATACGCAGTATTTT.

This clonotype was counted at least ten times. This CDR3 reads CASRGPQGTDTQYF. The DNA of the CDR3 is TGTGCCAGCAGGGGGCCACAAGGCACAGATACGCAGTATTTT. The J gene is TRBJ2-3, the V gene TRBV12-3 or TRBV12-4; D may be TRBD1 (5 bases). V lost 6 bases and J lost 1, with 11 bases in between. The CDR3 is made up of 14 amino acids.

This clonotype occurred many times. The rearrangement links TRBV10-2 to TRBJ2-5; tentatively, D is TRBD1 (6 bases). V was pared by 7 bases and J by 5 bases, with 8 bases between. Germline CDR1 is WSHSY and CDR2 is SAAADI. The CDR3 length is 11 residues. The CDR3 DNA reads as TGCGCCAGCATTCAGGGGGAGACCCAGTACTTC. This codes for CASIQGETQYF.

The chain recombines TRBV7-9 with TRBJ1-2, with D tentatively TRBD1 (6 bases). Trimming removed 3 bases from V and 6 bases from J, with 20 bases in between. The CDR3 runs to 16 residues. Germline lookup yields CDR1 SEHNR and CDR2 FQNEAQ (reference sequence). CDR3 bases: TGTGCCAGCAGCTTGGACAGAGGGATGTTGGTCCATGGCTACACCTTC. Its translation: CASSLDRGMLVHGYTF.

This clonotype came up a few times. With a much larger clone just one base away, this may be a read error. The chain combines TRBV4-3 with TRBJ2-5; D gene uncertain. The germline V gene encodes CDR1 LGHNA and CDR2 YSLEER. This CDR3 is 14 amino acids long. The CDR3 DNA is TGCGCCAGCAGCCAAGGGACCAATCAAGAGGCCCAGTACTTC. Encoded protein: CASSQGTNQEAQYF.

Comments on this clonotype: Given a much more abundant clone one base away, this may be a read error. V is TRBV3-1 and J is TRBJ2-7; D uncertain. This CDR3 region has 17 residues. The germline gives CDR1 LGHDT, CDR2 YNNKEL (reference sequence). With 0 bases removed from V and 0 bases from J, the gap between germline ends came to 15 bases. The CDR3 spells CASSQDLGGTISYEQYF. Written as DNA, the CDR3 is TGTGCCAGCAGCCAAGATTTGGGCGGCACCATCTCCTACGAGCAGTACTTC.

This chain joins TRBV20-1 and TRBJ1-3; tentatively, D is TRBD1 (5 bases). Germline lookup yields CDR1 DFQATT and CDR2 SNEGSKA (reference sequence). Trimming took off 0 bases at V and 0 bases at J, with 9 bases between the two ends. CDR3 length: 15 amino acids. This CDR3 is CSARDLDSSGNTIYF. CDR3 DNA: TGCAGTGCTAGAGATCTCGACAGCTCTGGAAACACCATATATTTT.

This clonotype was counted many times. The V and J genes are TRBV12-3 or TRBV12-4 and TRBJ2-3; D possibly corresponds to TRBD1 (5 bases). The CDR3 length is 18 residues. Trimming pared 3 bases from V and 0 bases from J, leaving 19 bases between. CDR3 nucleotides: TGTGCCAGCAGTTTTGGGCCCCACTGGGGCTCGAGCACAGATACGCAGTATTTT. It is translated as CASSFGPHWGSSTDTQYF.

In its sample, this clonotype was seen many times. V usage is TRBV30 and J usage is TRBJ2-5, with 10 bases identical to TRBD2. With V trimmed by 3 bases and J by 3 bases, 4 bases remained unmatched. Germline loops: CDR1 GTSNPN, CDR2 SVGIG (reference sequence). The CDR3 covers 14 residues. The CDR3 region is CAWRKSGGEETQYF. As DNA, the CDR3 is TGTGCCTGGAGGAAGAGCGGGGGGGAAGAGACCCAGTACTTC.

This rearrangement joins TRBV7-2 to TRBJ2-7, with TRBD1 identical over 8 bases. The CDR3 spans 14 residues. From germline, CDR1 is SGHTA and CDR2 FQGNSA. After removal of 4 bases from V and 4 bases from J, the junction contained 6 bases not matched to a gene. CDR3 residues: CASSSSGQGYEQYF. CDR3 nucleotide sequence: TGTGCCAGCAGCTCATCAGGACAGGGATACGAGCAGTACTTC. Full variable domain (rest looked up from reference TRBV7-2 and TRBJ2-7): GAGVSQSPSNKVTEKGKDVELRCDPISGHTALYWYRQSLGQGLEFLIYFQGNSAPDKSGLPSDRFSAERTGGSVSTLTIQRTQQEDSAVYLCASSSSGQGYEQYFGPGTRLTVT.

This clonotype was counted ten times or more. CDR3 nucleotide sequence: TGTGCCAGCAGTCCCCAGTTATCGGCTCAGGCTTTCTTT. Amino acid sequence: CASSPQLSAQAFF. The J gene is TRBJ1-1, the V gene TRBV12-3 or TRBV12-4; D unresolved. Trimming removed 5 bases from V and 11 bases from J, with 18 bases in between. This CDR3 contains 13 residues.

The V and J genes are TRBV7-2 and TRBJ2-7; D possibly corresponds to TRBD2 (6 bases). Germline V gene data show CDR1 as SGHTA and CDR2 as FQGNSA. The CDR3 loop spans 13 amino acids. Trimming took 4 bases from V and 6 from J, leaving 13 bases between them. The CDR3 nucleotides read TGTGCCAGCAGCTCGACAGCGGGCTTCGAGCAGTACTTC. Amino acids: CASSSTAGFEQYF.

The chain uses TRBV14 and TRBJ2-1; 9 nucleotides line up with TRBD2. CDR3 length equals 15 residues. CDR1 SGHDN and CDR2 FVKESK come from the germline V gene. J gave up 4 bases and V 5 bases, and 6 bases lay outside the gene matches. CDR3 protein: CASSRAGGWYNEQFF. The CDR3, as DNA: TGTGCCAGCAGCAGGGCGGGGGGGTGGTACAATGAGCAGTTCTTC.

This chain joins TRBV20-1 and TRBJ2-5; D uncertain. Trimming shortened V by 0 bases and J by 13 bases, and 12 bases separated the two germline ends. The length of the CDR3 is 11 residues. Germline V gene sequence: CDR1 DFQATT, CDR2 SNEGSKA (reference sequence). CDR3: CSARERKKRYF. CDR3 nucleotides: TGCAGTGCTAGAGAGAGAAAAAAACGGTACTTC.

The J gene is TRBJ2-2, the V gene TRBV12-3 or TRBV12-4, with D possibly TRBD1 on 6 matching bases. Trimming cost V 3 bases and J 3 bases, with 8 bases left between them. The CDR3 sequence is 14 residues long. The CDR3, as DNA: TGTGCCAGCAGTTTCGGACAGTACACCGGGGAGCTGTTTTTT. Amino acid sequence: CASSFGQYTGELFF.

This clonotype was found many times. The rearrangement links TRBV28 to TRBJ2-7, with 12 positions matching TRBD1. With 6 bases clipped from V and 5 bases from J, the junction kept 8 bases outside the gene matches. Germline V CDR1 and CDR2: MDHEN, SYDVKM. The CDR3 runs 15 residues. CDR3 in DNA: TGTGCCAGCAGCCGACCGGGACAGGGGGCCCACGAGCAGTACTTC. Translation gives CASSRPGQGAHEQYF.

About this clonotype itself: This may arise from a read error, as a much more abundant clone is one base away. V gene TRBV6-5 combines with J gene TRBJ2-1, with 7 bases that match TRBD1. J gave up 13 bases and V 6 bases, and 18 bases lay outside the gene matches. The germline V gene encodes CDR1 MNHEY and CDR2 SVGAGI. This CDR3 has 15 amino acids. For the CDR3, the DNA is TGTGCCAGCAGACCCAGGACAGGCGGACAAGAGACCCAGTTCTTC. Protein product: CASRPRTGGQETQFF.